This TCR beta chain was identified in a study of spatial heterogeneity in lung cancer. Time point: sample taken at primary tumor resection. In its sample, this clonotype was seen many times. The antigen remains unidentified. This CDR3 has 16 residues. The germline CDR1 and CDR2 sequences are MNHEY and SMNVEV (reference sequence). Trimming shortened V by 7 bases and J by 6 bases, and 22 bases separated the two germline ends. Study-level findings and limits: Tumor T cell coverage was estimated at approximately 6.3% for alpha and roughly 13% for beta chains. Mutation counts in tumors were tracked by counts of expanded intratumoral alpha and beta TCRs.

TCR cDNA molecules were tagged individually, and each one carried a unique molecular identifier. In TCRdb, the 5' RACE reads were re-called with MiXCR into one record per CDR3 protein. This sample has 9,900 or so distinct CDR3 sequences, with around 12% found just once. The chain is built from TRBV27 and TRBJ2-1, with D perhaps assigned TRBD1 or TRBD2 (7 bases each). This sequence was found in a male donor with early-stage non-small cell lung cancer. The source was lung tumor tissue, collected at surgery. The chain's CDR3 is CASNQLDRAGVNEQFF. The CDR3 region has the DNA TGTGCCAGCAATCAACTAGACAGGGCGGGGGTCAATGAGCAGTTCTTC.